This T cell receptor (beta chain) derives from a study of shared T cell receptors in the human thymus. Germline values: CDR1 LNHDA, CDR2 SQIVND (reference sequence). V shed 3 bases and J 4 bases; nucleotides not matched to a gene: 4. The CDR3 is 14 residues long. Generated by immunoSEQ multiplex PCR, the TCRdb table keeps only in-frame clones and is missing some. The sample yields about 380,000 clones, around 93% seen once. This TCR was recovered from a human donor. The chain couples TRBV19 to TRBJ2-7; 9 bases fit TRBD2. The sequencing sample was made of thymocytes. The CDR3 loop is CASSMGSGSYEQYF. CDR3 bases: TGTGCCAGTAGTATGGGTAGCGGGAGTTACGAGCAGTACTTC.